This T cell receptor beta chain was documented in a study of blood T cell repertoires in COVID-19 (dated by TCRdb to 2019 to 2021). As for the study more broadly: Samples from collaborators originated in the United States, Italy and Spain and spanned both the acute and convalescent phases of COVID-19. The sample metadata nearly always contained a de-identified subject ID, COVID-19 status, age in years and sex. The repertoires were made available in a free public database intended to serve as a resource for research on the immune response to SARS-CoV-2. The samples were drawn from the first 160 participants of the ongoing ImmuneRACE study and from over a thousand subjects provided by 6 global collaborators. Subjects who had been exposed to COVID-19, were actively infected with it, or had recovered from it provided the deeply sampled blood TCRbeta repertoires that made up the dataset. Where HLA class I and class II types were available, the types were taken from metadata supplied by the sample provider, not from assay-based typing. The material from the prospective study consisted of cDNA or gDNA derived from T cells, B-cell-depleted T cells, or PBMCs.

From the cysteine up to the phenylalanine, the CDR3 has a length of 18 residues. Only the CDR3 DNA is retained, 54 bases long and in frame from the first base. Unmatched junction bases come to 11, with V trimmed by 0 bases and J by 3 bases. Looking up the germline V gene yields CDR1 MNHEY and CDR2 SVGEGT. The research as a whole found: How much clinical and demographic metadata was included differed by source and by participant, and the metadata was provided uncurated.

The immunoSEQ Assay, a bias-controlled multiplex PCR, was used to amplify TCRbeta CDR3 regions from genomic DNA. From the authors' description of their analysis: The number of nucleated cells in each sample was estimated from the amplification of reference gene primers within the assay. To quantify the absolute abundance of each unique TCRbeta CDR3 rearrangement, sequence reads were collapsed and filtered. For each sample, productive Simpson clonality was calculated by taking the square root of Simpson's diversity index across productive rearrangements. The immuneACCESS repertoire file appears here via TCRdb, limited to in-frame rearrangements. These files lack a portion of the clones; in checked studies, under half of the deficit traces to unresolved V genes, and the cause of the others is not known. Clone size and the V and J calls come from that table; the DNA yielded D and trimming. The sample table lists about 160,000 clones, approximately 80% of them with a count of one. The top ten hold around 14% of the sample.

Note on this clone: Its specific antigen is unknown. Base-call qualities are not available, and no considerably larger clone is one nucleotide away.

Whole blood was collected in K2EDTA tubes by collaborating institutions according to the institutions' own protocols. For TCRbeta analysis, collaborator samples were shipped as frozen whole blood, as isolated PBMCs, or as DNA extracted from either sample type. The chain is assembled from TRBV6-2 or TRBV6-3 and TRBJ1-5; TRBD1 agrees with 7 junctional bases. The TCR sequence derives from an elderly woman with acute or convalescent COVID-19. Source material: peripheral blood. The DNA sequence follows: TGTGCCAGCAGTTACTCGGAGTCAGGGGGGTCTGACAATCAGCCCCAGCATTTT. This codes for CASSYSESGGSDNQPQHF.